This TCR beta chain derives from a study of blood T cell repertoires in COVID-19. Sequencing was performed with immunoSEQ multiplex PCR; in TCRdb, only in-frame clones are kept and a portion is missing. This table holds 25,000 to 30,000 clones, roughly nine tenths found once. Material: peripheral blood. The sequence derives from a middle-aged man with active COVID-19.

CDR3 sequence: CASRPTTGAEAFF. CDR3 nucleotide sequence: TGTGCCAGCAGGCCTACGACAGGGGCGGAAGCTTTCTTT. V usage is TRBV6-5 and J usage is TRBJ1-1, with 8 bases lining up with TRBD1. CDR1 and CDR2 (germline): MNHEY, SVGAGI. The V segment lost 6 bases and the J segment 8 bases; nucleotides outside the gene matches: 8. This CDR3 comprises 13 residues.